Shown below are 29 T cell receptor beta chains from a single sample sequenced in a study of blood T cell repertoires in COVID-19. Produced via immunoSEQ multiplex PCR; TCRdb's table is partial and in-frame only. The sample lists 30,000 to 50,000 clones, roughly 80% occurring once. Material for sequencing was peripheral blood. These receptors were taken from a man in his forties or fifties with active or convalescent COVID-19.

The chain is built from TRBV7-5 and TRBJ2-1; no DNA check was done on the table's D call, TRBD2. TRBV7-5 constitutes a pseudogene. The CDR3 is 15 residues long. Here the CDR3 reads CVRNPGGEINNEQFF. The CDR3 nucleotides are TGTGTCAGAAACCCCGGGGGGGAAATCAACAATGAGCAGTTCTTC.

V gene TRBV2 combines with J gene TRBJ2-7, with D possibly TRBD2 on 6 matching bases. The germline V and J ends were trimmed by 8 bases and 0 bases, with 11 bases remaining between them. This CDR3 region has 13 residues. Germline loops: CDR1 SNHLY, CDR2 FYNNEI. CDR3 DNA: TGTGCCAGCCGCGACGGGAGCTCCTACGAGCAGTACTTC. Its translation: CASRDGSSYEQYF. Drawing the rest from reference TRBV2 and TRBJ2-7, the complete variable domain is EPEVTQTPSHQVTQMGQEVILRCVPISNHLYFYWYRQILGQKVEFLVSFYNNEISEKSEIFDDQFSVERPDGSNFTLKIRSTKLEDSAMYFCASRDGSSYEQYFGPGTRLTVT.

V and J are TRBV11-2 and TRBJ1-2, with TRBD1 as a possible D gene (5 bases). Germline lookup yields CDR1 SGHAT and CDR2 FQNNGV. The V end was cut by 1 base, the J end by 8 bases, with 17 bases between. This CDR3 contains 15 residues. CDR3 residues: CASSLVGAAEGGYTF. In nucleotides, the CDR3 is TGTGCCAGCAGCTTAGTAGGGGCCGCCGAAGGCGGCTACACCTTC.

The chain couples TRBV14 to TRBJ2-7, with TRBD1 identical over 7 bases. Unmatched junction bases numbered 6, after V lost 0 bases and J lost 4 bases. The CDR3 loop spans 15 amino acids. Germline V gives CDR1 SGHDN, CDR2 FVKESK. The CDR3 is CASSQDGRGWYEQYF. The CDR3 nucleotides read TGTGCCAGCAGCCAAGACGGCAGGGGGTGGTACGAGCAGTACTTC.

This rearrangement joins TRBV18 to TRBJ2-3, with 8 bases matching TRBD1. The CDR3 loop spans 16 amino acids. V shed 1 base and J 0 bases; nucleotides not matched to a gene: 3. CDR1 is KGHSH and CDR2 is LQKENI in the germline V gene. CDR3 protein: CASSPRRGQSTDTQYF. The CDR3 DNA reads TGTGCCAGCTCACCACGCAGGGGGCAGAGCACAGATACGCAGTATTTT.

The rearrangement links TRBV14 to TRBJ2-7; 8 positions agree with TRBD1. CDR3 length equals 16 residues. Germline V gene lookup returns CDR1 SGHDN and CDR2 FVKESK. Trimming took 1 base from V and 2 from J; bases not matched to a gene: 7. The CDR3, as DNA: TGTGCCAGCAGCCAAGCAGCGCAGGGGGCTACCTACGAGCAGTACTTC. Protein: CASSQAAQGATYEQYF. The whole variable domain, remainder taken from reference TRBV14 and TRBJ2-7, is EAGVTQFPSHSVIEKGQTVTLRCDPISGHDNLYWYRRVMGKEIKFLLHFVKESKQDESGMPNNRFLAERTGGTYSTLKVQPAELEDSGVYFCASSQAAQGATYEQYFGPGTRLTVT.

V gene TRBV5-1 combines with J gene TRBJ2-1; 11 bases are a match to TRBD2. Per germline, CDR1 SGHRS and CDR2 YFSETQ. The V gene end was trimmed by 1 base and the J gene end by 10 bases; junction bases not matched to a gene: 10. This CDR3 has 16 amino acids. The CDR3 loop is CASSLLAGGPSTEQFF. The CDR3 DNA follows: TGCGCCAGCAGCTTGCTAGCGGGGGGACCCTCCACGGAGCAGTTCTTC. Full variable domain (rest looked up from reference TRBV5-1 and TRBJ2-1): KAGVTQTPRYLIKTRGQQVTLSCSPISGHRSVSWYQQTPGQGLQFLFEYFSETQRNKGNFPGRFSGRQFSNSRSEMNVSTLELGDSALYLCASSLLAGGPSTEQFFGPGTRLTVL.

The chain combines TRBV11-3 with TRBJ2-1; no definite D call. The V and J ends lost 5 bases and 0 bases respectively, with 11 bases between them. This CDR3 comprises 15 residues. The V gene's germline CDR1 is SGHNT and CDR2 YENEEA. The DNA for the CDR3 is TGTGCCAGCAGCCGATCCGTCAGCTCCTACAATGAGCAGTTCTTC. Encoded protein: CASSRSVSSYNEQFF.

The chain is built from TRBV9 and TRBJ1-4, with 7 nucleotides matching TRBD1. From germline, CDR1 is SGDLS and CDR2 YYNGEE. The junction had 11 bases not matched to a gene; V was cut back by 0 bases and J by 6 bases. This CDR3 spans 17 amino acids. CDR3 sequence reads: CASSVGMSGGTDEKLFF. Here the CDR3 DNA reads TGTGCCAGCAGCGTAGGGATGTCGGGAGGGACAGATGAAAAACTGTTTTTT.

CDR3 sequence (DNA): TGCAGCGTGGGACTTAGGAACACTGAAGCTTTCTTT. Translated: CSVGLRNTEAFF. The chain combines TRBV29-1 with TRBJ1-1; TRBD1 is a possible D gene (5 bases). This CDR3 has 12 residues. V shed 6 bases and J shed 1 base, with 9 bases lying between them. The germline CDR1 and CDR2 sequences are SQVTM and ANQGSEA.

The CDR3 sequence is CASTPGQTSNTEAFF. CDR3 bases: TGTGCCAGTACCCCGGGACAGACCTCGAACACTGAAGCTTTCTTT. J is TRBJ1-1 and V is TRBV19, with TRBD1 identical over 7 bases. Germline lookup yields CDR1 LNHDA and CDR2 SQIVND (reference sequence). The CDR3 is 15 residues long. With 7 bases clipped from V and 1 base from J, the junction kept 9 bases outside the gene matches.

The rearrangement links TRBV10-3 to TRBJ1-5; D is unclear. This CDR3 spans 15 amino acids. Germline CDR1 reads ENHRY; CDR2 reads SYGVKD. V lost 0 bases and J lost 6, with 12 bases in between. CDR3 nucleotide sequence: TGTGCCATCAGTGAGTCGGGAGGGATGTTTCAGCCCCAGCATTTT. Translation gives CAISESGGMFQPQHF.

This chain joins TRBV24-1 and TRBJ1-2, with TRBD1 identical over 8 bases. The ends lost 3 bases at V and 2 bases at J; junction bases unmatched: 1. Per germline, CDR1 KGHDR and CDR2 SFDVKD. The CDR3 extends over 14 amino acids. The CDR3 DNA reads TGTGCCACCAGTGATCGGACAGGGAACTATGGCTACACCTTC. This translates into CATSDRTGNYGYTF.

V usage is TRBV5-1 and J usage is TRBJ2-1; 7 bases match TRBD2. V lost 4 bases and J lost 8; bases outside the gene matches: 9. Germline V gene sequence: CDR1 SGHRS, CDR2 YFSETQ. There are 14 residues in the CDR3. The CDR3 coding sequence is TGCGCCAGCAGCGTAAACGGGGGGTCGGATGAGCAGTTCTTC. This gives the protein CASSVNGGSDEQFF.

The genes are TRBV3-1 (or the pseudogene TRBV3-2) and TRBJ1-2; 8 nucleotides line up with TRBD1. Looked up from germline, CDR1 is LGHDT and CDR2 is YNNKEL (reference sequence). With V trimmed by 0 bases and J by 4 bases, 7 bases remained unmatched. The CDR3 runs to 16 residues. The CDR3 loop reads CASSQDPGRGLYGYTF. The CDR3 DNA is TGTGCCAGCAGCCAAGATCCCGGCAGGGGGCTCTATGGCTACACCTTC.

This chain uses TRBV19 with TRBJ1-5; no firm D call. The CDR3 contains 16 residues. Trimming removed 5 bases at V and 1 base at J, with 15 bases between. Germline V gene lookup returns CDR1 LNHDA and CDR2 SQIVND (reference sequence). The CDR3 DNA reads as TGTGCCAGTAGTGCAGCTCGGGGAAGGAGCAATCAGCCCCAGCATTTT. Translating it yields CASSAARGRSNQPQHF.

The chain carries TRBV6-5 and TRBJ2-5, with TRBD2 matching 8 bases. The CDR3 has 15 residues. V was clipped by 5 bases and J by 4 bases; unmatched bases: 9. The V gene's germline CDR1 is MNHEY and CDR2 SVGAGI. CDR3 in amino acids: CASSPRTSSGETQYF. In DNA, the CDR3 is TGTGCCAGCAGTCCCCGGACTAGCTCAGGAGAGACCCAGTACTTC.

CDR3 sequence (DNA): TGTGCCACCAGTGACTCGGGACAGATAATTTGTGGCTACACCTTC. It is translated as CATSDSGQIICGYTF. The genes are TRBV24-1 and TRBJ1-2, with 7 bases lining up with TRBD1. Germline V gene data show CDR1 as KGHDR and CDR2 as SFDVKD. The CDR3 is 15 amino acids. Trimming at V came to 4 bases and at J to 7 bases, leaving 11 bases not matched to a gene.

The V and J genes are TRBV7-9 and TRBJ2-7; 7 bases are a match to TRBD1. From germline, CDR1 is SEHNR and CDR2 FQNEAQ (reference sequence). The junction had 7 bases not matched to a gene; V was cut back by 6 bases and J by 5 bases. This CDR3 is built from 13 residues. CDR3 region: CASSSDRLHEQYF. CDR3 in DNA: TGTGCCAGCAGTTCGGACAGGTTACACGAGCAGTACTTC.

This clone was observed a handful of times. The genes are TRBV4-1 and TRBJ1-1, with D tentatively TRBD1 (6 bases). V lost 1 base to trimming and J lost 3 bases, with 12 bases between them. Germline V gene sequence: CDR1 MGHRA, CDR2 YSYEKL. The CDR3 is 15 amino acids. The CDR3 bases are TGCGCCAGCAGCCAAGTACAGGGCCGGTACACTGAAGCTTTCTTT. Amino acids: CASSQVQGRYTEAFF.

J is TRBJ2-7 and V is TRBV11-3, with 7 bases that match TRBD1. This CDR3 contains 14 residues. With 1 base clipped from V and 5 bases from J, the junction kept 5 bases outside the gene matches. Germline CDR1 and CDR2: SGHNT and YENEEA. The chain's CDR3 is CASSLGDSEHEQYF. The CDR3 DNA follows: TGTGCCAGCAGCTTAGGGGACAGTGAGCACGAGCAGTACTTC.

The chain is built from TRBV2 and TRBJ2-7, with 7 nucleotides matching TRBD2. The V segment lost 8 bases and the J segment 6 bases; nucleotides outside the gene matches: 4. The CDR3 is made up of 11 amino acids. The germline V gene encodes CDR1 SNHLY and CDR2 FYNNEI. The CDR3 DNA reads as TGTGCCAGCCAGGGAGGGCTCGAGCAGTACTTC. Protein product: CASQGGLEQYF.

The rearrangement links TRBV6-6 to TRBJ1-1, with 9 bases fitting TRBD1. V lost 5 bases to trimming and J lost 5 bases; unmatched junction nucleotides: 9. The CDR3 is 15 amino acids. Germline assignment: CDR1 MNHNY and CDR2 SVGAGI (reference sequence). Written as DNA, the CDR3 is TGTGCCAGCAGTAACAGGGGACAGGGTCCGACTGAAGCTTTCTTT. Amino acid sequence: CASSNRGQGPTEAFF.

This chain connects TRBV5-1 to TRBJ2-1; TRBD2 aligns across 8 bases. The V and J ends lost 2 bases and 7 bases, in that order; junction bases with no gene match: 5. The CDR3 is 14 residues long. Germline assignment: CDR1 SGHRS and CDR2 YFSETQ. The CDR3 DNA reads TGCGCCAGCAGCTTAGCGGGAGCAACGAATGAGCAGTTCTTC. This gives the protein CASSLAGATNEQFF.

The gene calls are TRBV6-2 or TRBV6-3 and TRBJ2-7; 8 bases line up with TRBD1. This CDR3 comprises 13 residues. Looked up from germline, CDR1 is MNHEY and CDR2 is SVGEGT. Unmatched junction bases numbered 5, after V lost 4 bases and J lost 6 bases. Here the CDR3 reads CASSWGQVREQYF. As DNA, the CDR3 is TGTGCCAGCAGTTGGGGACAGGTTCGCGAGCAGTACTTC.

This sequence joins TRBV6-5 and TRBJ2-3; 7 bases line up with TRBD2. Germline values: CDR1 MNHEY, CDR2 SVGAGI. This CDR3 contains 14 residues. Trimming at V came to 8 bases and at J to 0 bases, leaving 5 bases not matched to a gene. CDR3 nucleotide sequence: TGTGCCAGCTGCCGGCGGGAGAGCACAGATACGCAGTATTTT. Translated: CASCRRESTDTQYF.

This chain connects TRBV19 to TRBJ1-2; 7 bases align to TRBD1. V was clipped by 10 bases and J by 2 bases; unmatched bases: 13. This CDR3 region has 15 residues. Germline V gene data show CDR1 as LNHDA and CDR2 as SQIVND (reference sequence). The CDR3, as DNA: TGTGCCACCAAAGCCCCGACAGGGCCGAACTATGGCTACACCTTC. Translated, it gives CATKAPTGPNYGYTF.

The chain carries TRBV7-2 and TRBJ2-3; D remains unclear. The CDR3 has 15 residues. The V gene lost 5 bases and the J gene lost 2 bases, with 14 bases spanning the gap. CDR1 is SGHTA and CDR2 is FQGNSA in the germline V gene. The CDR3 reads CASSRDSTITDTQYF. The DNA for the CDR3 is TGTGCCAGCAGCCGCGACTCGACGATCACAGATACGCAGTATTTT. The variable domain in full, completed from reference TRBV7-2 and TRBJ2-3, reads GAGVSQSPSNKVTEKGKDVELRCDPISGHTALYWYRQSLGQGLEFLIYFQGNSAPDKSGLPSDRFSAERTGGSVSTLTIQRTQQEDSAVYLCASSRDSTITDTQYFGPGTRLTVL.

V is TRBV19 and J is TRBJ1-4; 7 nucleotides match TRBD1. This CDR3 has 14 amino acids. CDR1 is LNHDA and CDR2 is SQIVND in the germline V gene (reference sequence). J was trimmed by 3 bases and V by 6 bases; bases with no gene match: 4. Here the CDR3 DNA reads TGTGCCAGTAGCCCGGGACAGCCTAATGAAAAACTGTTTTTT. As protein: CASSPGQPNEKLFF.